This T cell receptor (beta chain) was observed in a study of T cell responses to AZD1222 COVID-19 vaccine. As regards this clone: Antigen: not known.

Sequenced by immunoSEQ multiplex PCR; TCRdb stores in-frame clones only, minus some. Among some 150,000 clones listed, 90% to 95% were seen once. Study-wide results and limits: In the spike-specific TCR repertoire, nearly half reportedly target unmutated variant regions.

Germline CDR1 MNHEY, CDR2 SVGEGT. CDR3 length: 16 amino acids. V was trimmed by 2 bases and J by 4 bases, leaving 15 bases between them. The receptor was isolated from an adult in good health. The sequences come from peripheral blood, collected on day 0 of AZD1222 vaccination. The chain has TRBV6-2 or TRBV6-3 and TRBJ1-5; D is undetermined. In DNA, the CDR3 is TGTGCCAGCAGTTACGGAACACACGATGCAAATCAGCCCCAGCATTTT. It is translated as CASSYGTHDANQPQHF.